This is a list of T cell receptor beta chains from one sample in a study of technical replicates of blood from four donors. Sequencing used immunoSEQ multiplex PCR; TCRdb keeps in-frame clones, though not all of them. The profile shows about 81,000 clones, under 97% of them singletons. Specimen: T cells isolated from PBMCs. The source of these receptors is a human donor in good health. CDR3s include the opening cysteine and the closing phenylalanine or tryptophan. The D gene is left open where the match is weak. The size of a clone is reported for some rows only, either as once, few or many, or as a class for expanded clones.

TRBJ2-7	.	.	TRBV5-8	CASSLVSGTPSPYEQYF	TGTGCCAGCAGCTTGGTCTCCGGGACACCGTCACCCTACGAGCAGTACTTC
TRBJ2-5	.	TRBD2	TRBV4-1	CASSRPTSGEETQYF	TGCGCCAGCAGCCGACCGACTAGCGGCGAAGAGACCCAGTACTTC
TRBJ2-7	.	.	TRBV6-5	CASSYSMPGVYEQYF	TGTGCCAGCAGTTACTCGATGCCAGGGGTGTACGAGCAGTACTTC
TRBJ1-2	.	.	TRBV4-3	CASSPQQGVYGYTF	TGCGCCAGCAGCCCCCAACAGGGCGTCTATGGCTACACCTTC
TRBJ1-1	.	.	TRBV15	CATSRDRTAREAFF	TGTGCCACCAGCAGAGATAGAACCGCACGTGAAGCTTTCTTT
TRBJ1-5	.	TRBD1	TRBV19	CASRGRDRDSAQHF	TGTGCCAGTAGGGGGAGGGACAGGGATTCAGCCCAGCATTTT
TRBJ1-1	.	TRBD1	TRBV7-2	CASSLTGQGIITEAFF	TGTGCCAGCAGCTTAACAGGACAGGGGATAATCACTGAAGCTTTCTTT
TRBJ1-1	.	.	TRBV2	CASMRASAFF	TGTGCCAGCATGAGGGCCTCCGCTTTCTTT
TRBJ1-5	.	.	TRBV7-9	CASSLAGQPNQPQHF	TGTGCCAGCAGCTTAGCCGGACAGCCCAATCAGCCCCAGCATTTT
TRBJ2-1	.	.	TRBV9	CASSPHLLPSSYNEQFF	TGTGCCAGCAGCCCACACCTTCTTCCTAGCTCCTACAATGAGCAGTTCTTC
TRBJ2-7	.	TRBD2	TRBV11-2	CASSRGGTEPYEQYF	TGTGCCAGCAGCCGCGGGGGGACGGAACCCTACGAGCAGTACTTC
TRBJ2-7	.	TRBD1	TRBV7-9	CASSLVGQITYEQYF	TGTGCCAGCAGCTTAGTGGGACAGATCACCTACGAGCAGTACTTC
TRBJ2-5	.	TRBD2	TRBV6-5	CASSWGGGSRETQYF	TGTGCCAGCAGCTGGGGGGGAGGAAGCCGGGAGACCCAGTACTTC
TRBJ2-7	.	.	TRBV2	CASRTGRISYEQYF	TGTGCCAGCAGGACAGGAAGAATCTCCTACGAGCAGTACTTC
TRBJ2-7	.	.	TRBV2	CASSGDNSYEQYF	TGTGCCAGCAGTGGAGACAACTCCTACGAGCAGTACTTC
TRBJ2-7	.	TRBD1	TRBV19	CASSIERTGRLYEQYF	TGTGCCAGTAGTATAGAAAGGACAGGGCGGTTATACGAGCAGTACTTC
TRBJ2-7	once	.	TRBV19	CASSYGSLNEQYF	TGTGCCAGTAGTTACGGGAGTCTAAACGAGCAGTACTTC
TRBJ2-7	.	.	TRBV23-1	CASSQSQGEQYF	TGCGCCAGCAGTCAATCGCAGGGCGAGCAGTACTTC
TRBJ1-1	.	.	TRBV9	CASSVGGVGATEAFF	TGTGCCAGCAGCGTAGGAGGGGTGGGGGCCACTGAAGCTTTCTTT
TRBJ1-1	once	TRBD1	TRBV19	CASSVDRESNTEAFF	TGTGCCAGTAGTGTTGACAGGGAATCGAACACTGAAGCTTTCTTT
TRBJ2-3	.	TRBD2	TRBV28	CASSLLRLADSTDTQYF	TGTGCCAGCAGTTTACTACGTCTAGCGGATAGCACAGATACGCAGTATTTT
TRBJ2-7	.	TRBD1	TRBV19	CASSIWTGGTYEQYF	TGTGCCAGTAGTATATGGACAGGGGGGACCTACGAGCAGTACTTC
TRBJ1-2	once	.	TRBV28	CASRDPGEMGYTF	TGTGCCAGCAGAGACCCAGGGGAAATGGGCTACACCTTC
TRBJ2-1	once	TRBD2	TRBV30	CAWSTGTSGNNEQFF	TGTGCCTGGAGTACAGGGACTAGCGGAAACAATGAGCAGTTCTTC
TRBJ1-2	.	TRBD1	TRBV10-3	CAISQGQGASNYGYTF	TGTGCCATCAGTCAGGGACAGGGGGCAAGTAACTATGGCTACACCTTC